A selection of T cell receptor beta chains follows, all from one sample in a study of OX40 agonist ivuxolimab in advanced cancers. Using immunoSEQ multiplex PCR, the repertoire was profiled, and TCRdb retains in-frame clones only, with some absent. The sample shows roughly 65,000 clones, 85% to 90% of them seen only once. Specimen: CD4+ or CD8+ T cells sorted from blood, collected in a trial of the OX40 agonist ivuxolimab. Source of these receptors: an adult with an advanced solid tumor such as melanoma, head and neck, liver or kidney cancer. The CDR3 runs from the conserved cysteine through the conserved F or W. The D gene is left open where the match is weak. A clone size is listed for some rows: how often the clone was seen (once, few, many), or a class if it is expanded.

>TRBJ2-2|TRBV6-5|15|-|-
TGTGCCAGCTCTTTGGGCAGGGCCGGCACCGGGGAGCTGTTTTTT
CASSLGRAGTGELFF
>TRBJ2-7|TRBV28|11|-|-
TGTGCCAGCAGTTTGCGGGGCGAACGGTACTTC
CASSLRGERYF
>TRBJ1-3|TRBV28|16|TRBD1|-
TGTGCCAGCATGGACAGGAAGAGGTTATACGGAAACACCATATATTTT
CASMDRKRLYGNTIYF
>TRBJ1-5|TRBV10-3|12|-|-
TGTGCCATCAGTGCTGGCAATCAGCCCCAGCATTTT
CAISAGNQPQHF
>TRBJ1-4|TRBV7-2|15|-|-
TGTGCCAGCAGCTTAGAAGGGGTGGACGGCCGAAAACTGTTTTTT
CASSLEGVDGRKLFF
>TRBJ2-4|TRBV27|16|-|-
TGTGCCAGCAGTTTAACCGCTTCCCTAGCCAAAAACATTCAGTACTTC
CASSLTASLAKNIQYF
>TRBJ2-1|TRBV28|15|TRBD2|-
TGTGCCAGCAGCTCCCCTAGCGGTTCATACAATGAGCAGTTCTTC
CASSSPSGSYNEQFF
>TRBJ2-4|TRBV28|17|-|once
TGTGCCAGCAGCCCCACTACCTTTCAACTAGCCAAAAACATTCAGTACTTC
CASSPTTFQLAKNIQYF
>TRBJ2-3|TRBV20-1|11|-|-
TGCAGTGCTAGGCCCACAGATACGCAGTATTTT
CSARPTDTQYF
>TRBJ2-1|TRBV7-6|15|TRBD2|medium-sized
TGTGCCAGCAGCCCACTTAGCGGGAGGAATAATGAGCAGTTCTTC
CASSPLSGRNNEQFF
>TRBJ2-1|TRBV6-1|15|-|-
TGTGCCAGCGGACTTAGGGGCGGGAATACGAATGAGCAGTTCTTC
CASGLRGGNTNEQFF
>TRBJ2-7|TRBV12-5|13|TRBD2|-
TGTGCTAGTGCAAATAGCGGGGGTTCCGAGCAGTACTTC
CASANSGGSEQYF
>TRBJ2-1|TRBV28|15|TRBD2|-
TGTGCCAGCAGTACCACTAGCGGGATTTACAATGAGCAGTTCTTC
CASSTTSGIYNEQFF
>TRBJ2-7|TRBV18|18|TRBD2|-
TGTGCCAGCTCACCACTGAGGTCGGCTAGCGGGAGTTCGGGGGAGCAGTACTTC
CASSPLRSASGSSGEQYF
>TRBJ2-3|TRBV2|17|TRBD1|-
TGTGCCAGCAGTGAATTTCGCACAGGGGTTAGCACAGATACGCAGTATTTT
CASSEFRTGVSTDTQYF
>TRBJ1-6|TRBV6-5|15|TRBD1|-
TGTGCCAGCAGGCACGGGACAGACTATAATTCACCCCTCCACTTT
CASRHGTDYNSPLHF
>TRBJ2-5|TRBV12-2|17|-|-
TGTGCAAGTCGCACCATCTCCGGGACAGGGATTCAAGAGACCCAGTACTTC
CASRTISGTGIQETQYF
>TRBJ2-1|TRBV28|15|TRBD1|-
TGTGCCAGCATTGGACAGGGTGTGGGAGACAATGAGCAGTTCTTC
CASIGQGVGDNEQFF
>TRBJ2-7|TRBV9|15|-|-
TGTGCCAGCAGCCTCCGGGCCGAAAAAAGCTACGAGCAGTACTTC
CASSLRAEKSYEQYF
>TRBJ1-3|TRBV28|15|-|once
TGTGCCAGCAGTCCCTCACGGGGCTCTGGAAACACCATATATTTT
CASSPSRGSGNTIYF
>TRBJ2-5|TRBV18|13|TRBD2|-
TGTGCCAGCTCACCCGGACTAGCGGGCCATGAGTACTTC
CASSPGLAGHEYF
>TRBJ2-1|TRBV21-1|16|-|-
TGTGCCAGCAGCAAAGTCGTGGGGGAGGTTTACAATGAGCAGTTCTTC
CASSKVVGEVYNEQFF
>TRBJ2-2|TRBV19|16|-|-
TGTGCCAGTAGCCCCAAAGGGCGAAAGAACACCGGGGAGCTGTTTTTT
CASSPKGRKNTGELFF
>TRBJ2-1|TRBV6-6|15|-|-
TGTGCCAGCAGTTACCGGGCAGGGATCGACAATGAGCAGTTCTTC
CASSYRAGIDNEQFF
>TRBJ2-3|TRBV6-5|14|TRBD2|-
TGTGCCAGCAGTTGGCTAGCGGTCTGGGATACGCAGTATTTT
CASSWLAVWDTQYF
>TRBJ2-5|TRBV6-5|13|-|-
TGTGCCAGCACCTTCCGGGACCAAGAGACCCAGTACTTC
CASTFRDQETQYF
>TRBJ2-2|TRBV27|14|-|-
TGTGCCAGCAGTATCGGAACGGGGACCGGGGAGCTGTTTTTT
CASSIGTGTGELFF
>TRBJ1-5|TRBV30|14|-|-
TGTGCCTGGAGTGCTGCAGGGGCATATCAGCCCCAGCATTTT
CAWSAAGAYQPQHF
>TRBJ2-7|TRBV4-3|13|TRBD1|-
TGCGCCAGCAGCCGGGACAGAACCTACGAGCAGTACTTC
CASSRDRTYEQYF
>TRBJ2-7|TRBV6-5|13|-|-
TGTGCCAGCTCCGGGGGAGATTCCTACGAGCAGTACTTC
CASSGGDSYEQYF
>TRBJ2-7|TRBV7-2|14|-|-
TGTGCCAGCAGCTTATCAGGCGGGCTTTACGAGCAGTACTTC
CASSLSGGLYEQYF
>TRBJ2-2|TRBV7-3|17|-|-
TGTGCCAGCAGTATATTTTCGCGGGCGGCCGCTGGCGGGGAGCTGTTTTTT
CASSIFSRAAAGGELFF
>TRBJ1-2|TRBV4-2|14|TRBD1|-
TGTGCCAGCAGCCAAGGACCGGGACAGTATGGCTACACCTTC
CASSQGPGQYGYTF
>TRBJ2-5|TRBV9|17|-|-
TGTGCCAGCAGCGTAGCTCCCCGGGGTGGGGGTCAAGAGACCCAGTACTTC
CASSVAPRGGGQETQYF
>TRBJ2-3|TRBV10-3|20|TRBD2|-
TGTGCCATCAGTGAGTCCCCGGGACTAGCGGGAGGCCGTAGCACAGATACGCAGTATTTT
CAISESPGLAGGRSTDTQYF
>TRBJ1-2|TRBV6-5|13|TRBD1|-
TGTGCCAGCAGTTCGACAGGGAGCTATGGCTACACCTTC
CASSSTGSYGYTF
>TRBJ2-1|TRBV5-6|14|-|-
TGTGCCAGCTCTCGGAGCGGGTCCTACAATGAGCAGTTCTTC
CASSRSGSYNEQFF